Shown below are 9 T cell receptor beta chains from a single sample sequenced in a study of cytomegalovirus exposure and HLA in healthy donors. 60 Vbeta and 13 Jbeta primers were used in PCR. Sequencing used immunoSEQ multiplex PCR; TCRdb keeps in-frame clones, though not all of them. The table shows about 260,000 clones, with approximately 85% occurring only once. Sequenced sample: PBMCs. The receptors shown here come from a woman between 40 and 55 years old in good health and CMV-seropositive.

This chain uses TRBV29-1 with TRBJ1-1; TRBD1 matches 9 bases. The J segment lost 5 bases and the V segment lost 5 bases, leaving 12 bases of the junction unmatched. The CDR3 extends over 15 amino acids. CDR1 and CDR2 from the germline V gene are SQVTM and ANQGSEA. In DNA form, the CDR3 reads TGCAGCGTTACAGGGGGCGGGGTGTCTTGGACTGAAGCTTTCTTT. Translating it yields CSVTGGGVSWTEAFF. Together with reference TRBV29-1 and TRBJ1-1, the CDR3 gives the full variable domain: SAVISQKPSRDICQRGTSLTIQCQVDSQVTMMFWYRQQPGQSLTLIATANQGSEATYESGFVIDKFPISRPNLTFSTLTVSNMSPEDSSIYLCSVTGGGVSWTEAFFGQGTRLTVV.

The V call is TRBV5-1, the J call TRBJ2-1; 9 bases line up with TRBD1. CDR1 is SGHRS and CDR2 is YFSETQ in the germline V gene. The CDR3 is made up of 15 amino acids. With V trimmed by 0 bases and J by 6 bases, 4 bases remained unmatched. As DNA, the CDR3 is TGCGCCAGCAGCTTGGCCGGGACAGGGTTCAATGAGCAGTTCTTC. Protein product: CASSLAGTGFNEQFF. Using reference TRBV5-1 and TRBJ2-1 for the parts outside the CDR3, the full variable domain is KAGVTQTPRYLIKTRGQQVTLSCSPISGHRSVSWYQQTPGQGLQFLFEYFSETQRNKGNFPGRFSGRQFSNSRSEMNVSTLELGDSALYLCASSLAGTGFNEQFFGPGTRLTVL.

This chain joins TRBV4-3 and TRBJ1-1; possibly TRBD1 for D (6 bases). This CDR3 spans 17 amino acids. Germline assignment: CDR1 LGHNA and CDR2 YSLEER. The V end lost 0 bases, the J end lost 4 bases, and 18 bases lay between the germline ends. The CDR3 bases are TGCGCCAGCAGCCAAGATACAATTGGTTTAGGGGGCACTGAAGCTTTCTTT. This translates into CASSQDTIGLGGTEAFF.

The chain links TRBV2 to TRBJ2-3, with TRBD1 matching 8 bases. CDR3 size: 15 residues. V lost 5 bases and J lost 2; bases outside the gene matches: 6. Germline lookup yields CDR1 SNHLY and CDR2 FYNNEI. In DNA form, the CDR3 reads TGTGCCAGCAGTCCCAGACAGGGGCCCACAGATACGCAGTATTTT. As protein: CASSPRQGPTDTQYF.

The rearrangement joins TRBV2 to TRBJ1-2; D unclear. The germline V and J ends were trimmed by 4 bases and 4 bases, with 7 bases remaining between them. Per germline, CDR1 SNHLY and CDR2 FYNNEI. CDR3 length: 12 amino acids. CDR3 nucleotides: TGTGCCAGCAGTGGCGTCCGCTATGGCTACACCTTC. It is translated as CASSGVRYGYTF.

The chain links TRBV14 to TRBJ2-6; D may be TRBD1 (5 bases). The CDR3 length is 13 residues. The germline V gene encodes CDR1 SGHDN and CDR2 FVKESK. Trimming removed 4 bases at V and 12 bases at J, with 13 bases between. The CDR3 region has the DNA TGTGCCAGCAGCCCCCCCAATCAGGGCGTCCTGACTTTC. Translation gives CASSPPNQGVLTF. Full variable domain (missing parts from reference TRBV14 and TRBJ2-6): EAGVTQFPSHSVIEKGQTVTLRCDPISGHDNLYWYRRVMGKEIKFLLHFVKESKQDESGMPNNRFLAERTGGTYSTLKVQPAELEDSGVYFCASSPPNQGVLTFGAGSRLTVL.

The rearrangement joins TRBV7-8 to TRBJ1-2; 8 bases map to TRBD1. The length of the CDR3 is 13 residues. V trimming: 5 bases; J trimming: 7 bases; junction bases outside the gene matches: 6. The germline V gene has CDR1 SGHVS and CDR2 FQNEAQ. DNA of the CDR3: TGTGCCAGCAGCCCTGGACAGGGCTTTGGCTACACCTTC. Translating it yields CASSPGQGFGYTF. Drawing the rest from reference TRBV7-8 and TRBJ1-2, the complete variable domain is GAGVSQSPRYKVAKRGQDVALRCDPISGHVSLFWYQQALGQGPEFLTYFQNEAQLDKSGLPSDRFFAERPEGSVSTLKIQRTQQEDSAVYLCASSPGQGFGYTFGSGTRLTVV.

V and J are TRBV5-4 and TRBJ2-3, with 12 bases lining up with TRBD2. The CDR3 covers 19 residues. After removal of 1 base from V and 0 bases from J, the junction contained 9 bases not matched to a gene. Germline CDR1 SGHNT, CDR2 YYREEE (reference sequence). The CDR3 is CASSLMPGLAGISTDTQYF. The CDR3 nucleotides read TGTGCCAGCAGCTTGATGCCAGGACTAGCGGGAATTAGCACAGATACGCAGTATTTT.

This clone has only a few counts. The chain combines TRBV18 with TRBJ1-1; 8 nucleotides agree with TRBD1. The CDR3 loop spans 13 amino acids. Germline V lookup: CDR1 KGHSH, CDR2 LQKENI. The V and J ends lost 8 bases and 1 base, in that order; junction bases with no gene match: 3. In DNA, the CDR3 is TGTGCCAGCAGTACAGGGGGGAACACTGAAGCTTTCTTT. It codes for CASSTGGNTEAFF.